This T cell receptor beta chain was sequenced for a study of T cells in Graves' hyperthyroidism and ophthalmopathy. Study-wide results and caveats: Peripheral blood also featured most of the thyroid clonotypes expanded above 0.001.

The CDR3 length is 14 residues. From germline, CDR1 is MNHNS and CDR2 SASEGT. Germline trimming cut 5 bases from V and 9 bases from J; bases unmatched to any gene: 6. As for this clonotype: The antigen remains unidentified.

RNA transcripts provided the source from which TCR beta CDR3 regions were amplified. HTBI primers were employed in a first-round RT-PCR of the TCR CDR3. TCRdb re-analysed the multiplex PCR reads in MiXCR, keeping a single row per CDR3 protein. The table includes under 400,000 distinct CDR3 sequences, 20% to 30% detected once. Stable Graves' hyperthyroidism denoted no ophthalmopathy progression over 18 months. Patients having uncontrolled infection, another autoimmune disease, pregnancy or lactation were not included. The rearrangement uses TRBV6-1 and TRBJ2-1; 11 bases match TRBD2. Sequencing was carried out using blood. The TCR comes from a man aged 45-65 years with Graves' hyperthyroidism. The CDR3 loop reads CASSLGLAAGEQFF. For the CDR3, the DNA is TGTGCCAGCAGTCTGGGACTAGCGGCGGGTGAGCAGTTCTTC.